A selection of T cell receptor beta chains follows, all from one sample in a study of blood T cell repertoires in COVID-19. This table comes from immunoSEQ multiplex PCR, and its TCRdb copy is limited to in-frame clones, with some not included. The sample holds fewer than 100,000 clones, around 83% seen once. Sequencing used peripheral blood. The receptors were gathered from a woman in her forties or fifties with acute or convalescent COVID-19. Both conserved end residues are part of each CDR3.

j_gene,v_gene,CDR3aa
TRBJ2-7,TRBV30,CAWSQDRAYEQYF
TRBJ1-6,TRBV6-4,CASSFERFNSPLHF
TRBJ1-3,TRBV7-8,CASSLQGSGNTIYF
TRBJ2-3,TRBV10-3,CAISDGGSTDTQYF
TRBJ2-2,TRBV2,CASSDVGLTGGIPGELFF
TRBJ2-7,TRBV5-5,CASSAVVSTGNYEQYF
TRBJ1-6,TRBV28,CASSFGTGTANSPLHF
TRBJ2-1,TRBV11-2,CASSPSLEQFF
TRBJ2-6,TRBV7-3,CASSFDRGISGANVLTF
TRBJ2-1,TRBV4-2,CASSQGGSYNEQFF
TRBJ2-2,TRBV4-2,CASSQDTATGELFF
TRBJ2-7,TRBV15,CATSRSGTGPYEQYF
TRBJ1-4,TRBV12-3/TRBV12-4,CASSFSYYEKLFF
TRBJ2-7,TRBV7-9,CASSRNRGLAGGPSAEQYF
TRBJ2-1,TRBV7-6,CASSLVAGMGGNEQFF
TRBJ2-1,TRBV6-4,CASSDLAGFNNEQFF
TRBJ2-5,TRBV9,CASSAVDKYQETQYF
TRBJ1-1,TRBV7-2,CASSLEGAMNTEAFF
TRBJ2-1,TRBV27,CASSLSPSMRSNEQFF
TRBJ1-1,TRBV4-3,CASSQGREGTEAFF
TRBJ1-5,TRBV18,CASSLLDLRGRNNQPQHF
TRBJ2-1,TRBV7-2,CASSLELAAHEQFF
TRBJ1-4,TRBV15,CATSSFQRTNEKLFF
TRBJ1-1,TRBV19,CASSIGGGTEAFF
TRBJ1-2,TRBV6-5,CASRTVGGHYGYTF
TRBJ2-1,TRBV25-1,CASSRDRGNNEQFF
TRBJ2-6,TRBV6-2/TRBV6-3,CASSGWESGANVLTF
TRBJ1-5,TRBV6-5,CASSYEEGKPQHF
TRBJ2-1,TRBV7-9,CASSPDRGRYNEQFF
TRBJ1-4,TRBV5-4,CASSLAGTPEKLFF
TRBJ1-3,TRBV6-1,CASSEASVSGNTIYF
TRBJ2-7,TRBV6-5,CASSLLAGLSYEQYF
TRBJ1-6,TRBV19,CASKAGTGSSNSPLHF